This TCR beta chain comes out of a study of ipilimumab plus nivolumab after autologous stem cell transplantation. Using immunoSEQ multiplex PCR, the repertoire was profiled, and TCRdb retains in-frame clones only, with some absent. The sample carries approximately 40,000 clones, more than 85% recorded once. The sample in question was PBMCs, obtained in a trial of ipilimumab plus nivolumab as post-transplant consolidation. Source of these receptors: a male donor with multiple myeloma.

CDR3 DNA: TGTGCCAGCAGCTTAGATTATTGGACTAGCGGGTCTAGCACAGATACGCAGTATTTT. This sequence encodes CASSLDYWTSGSSTDTQYF. This sequence joins TRBV11-2 and TRBJ2-3; 11 bases match TRBD2. CDR1 is SGHAT and CDR2 is FQNNGV in the germline V gene. This CDR3 is built from 19 residues. The V and J ends lost 0 bases and 0 bases, in that order; junction bases with no gene match: 8.